This T cell receptor beta chain was sequenced in a study of PD-1 blockade in classical Hodgkin lymphoma. The CDR3 extends over 14 amino acids. Per germline, CDR1 GTSNPN and CDR2 SVGIG (reference sequence). J gave up 5 bases and V 4 bases, and 10 bases lay outside the gene matches. The method was immunoSEQ multiplex PCR; TCRdb's version includes in-frame clones alone and lacks a portion of them. The repertoire holds about 46,000 clones, 73% seen once, with around 10% in the top ten. Every patient had relapsed following autologous stem cell transplantation, and cohorts differed in brentuximab vedotin exposure. Best overall response was complete response, partial response or progressive disease in these relapsed/refractory classical Hodgkin lymphoma patients. Findings and limits, study-wide: Relapsed/refractory patients reportedly had the lowest baseline TCR diversity, below newly diagnosed patients, who were below healthy donors.

On this clone: Its cognate antigen is unknown.

The rearrangement uses TRBV30 and TRBJ2-5, with 7 bases identical to TRBD1. The sample consisted of peripheral blood mononuclear cells (PBMCs), taken at baseline. The TCR originated in a human donor with classical Hodgkin lymphoma. The DNA of the CDR3 is TGTGCCTGGATCAAACAGGGGATTGGGGAGACCCAGTACTTC. Its protein is CAWIKQGIGETQYF. Using reference TRBV30 and TRBJ2-5 for the parts outside the CDR3, the full variable domain is SQTIHQWPATLVQPVGSPLSLECTVEGTSNPNLYWYRQAAGRGLQLLFYSVGIGQISSEVPQNLSASRPQDRQFILSSKKLLLSDSGFYLCAWIKQGIGETQYFGPGTRLLVL.